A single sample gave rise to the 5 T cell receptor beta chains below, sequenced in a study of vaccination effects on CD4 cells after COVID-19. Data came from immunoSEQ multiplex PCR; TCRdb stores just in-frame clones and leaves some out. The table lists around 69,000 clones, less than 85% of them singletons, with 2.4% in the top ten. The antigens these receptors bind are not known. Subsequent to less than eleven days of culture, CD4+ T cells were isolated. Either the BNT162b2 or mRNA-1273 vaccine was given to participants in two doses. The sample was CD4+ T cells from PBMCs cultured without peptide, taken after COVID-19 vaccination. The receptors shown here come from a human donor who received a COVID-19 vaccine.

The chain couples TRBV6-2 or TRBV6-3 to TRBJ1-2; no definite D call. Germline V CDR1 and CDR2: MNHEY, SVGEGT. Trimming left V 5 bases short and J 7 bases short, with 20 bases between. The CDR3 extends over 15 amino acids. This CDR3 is CASSPLRTFVAGYTF. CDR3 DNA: TGTGCCAGCAGTCCCCTCCGGACGTTCGTAGCTGGCTACACCTTC.

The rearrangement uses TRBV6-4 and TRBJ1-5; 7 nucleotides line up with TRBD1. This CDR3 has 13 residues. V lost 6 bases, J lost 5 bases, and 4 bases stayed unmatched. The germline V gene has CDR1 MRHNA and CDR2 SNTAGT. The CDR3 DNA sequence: TGTGCCAGCAGCAGGGACAGAGATCAGCCCCAGCATTTT. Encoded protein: CASSRDRDQPQHF.

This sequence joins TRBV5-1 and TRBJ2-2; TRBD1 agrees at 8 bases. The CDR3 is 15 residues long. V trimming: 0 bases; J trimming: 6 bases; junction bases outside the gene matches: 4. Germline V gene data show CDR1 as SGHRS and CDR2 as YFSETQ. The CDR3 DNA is TGCGCCAGCAGCTTGGCACAGGGGGTCCCCGGGGAGCTGTTTTTT. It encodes CASSLAQGVPGELFF.

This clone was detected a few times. CDR3 coding DNA: TGCGCCAGCAGCTTGGCGGGGTTTCTCTCTGGAAACACCATATATTTT. This codes for CASSLAGFLSGNTIYF. The J gene is TRBJ1-3, the V gene TRBV5-1, with D uncertain. Per germline, CDR1 SGHRS and CDR2 YFSETQ. The CDR3 has 16 amino acids. V lost 0 bases and J lost 0, with 10 bases in between.

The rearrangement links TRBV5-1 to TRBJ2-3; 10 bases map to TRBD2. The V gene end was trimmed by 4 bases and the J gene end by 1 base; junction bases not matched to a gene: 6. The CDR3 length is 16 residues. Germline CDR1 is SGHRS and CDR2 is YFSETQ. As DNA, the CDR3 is TGCGCCAGCAGCCAACCAAGCGGGGGGGGCACAGATACGCAGTATTTT. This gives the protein CASSQPSGGGTDTQYF.